This TCR beta chain is from a study of blood T cell repertoires in COVID-19. The data were produced by immunoSEQ multiplex PCR, yet TCRdb's version contains in-frame clones alone and is incomplete. The table lists 300,000 to 400,000 clones, approximately 91% of them singletons. The V gene's germline CDR1 is SGHRS and CDR2 YFSETQ. This CDR3 contains 14 residues. The junction had 1 base not matched to a gene; V was cut back by 1 base and J by 5 bases. The source of this sequence is a woman aged 25-40 years who had been exposed to COVID-19. V and J are TRBV5-1 and TRBJ2-5, with 11 bases matching TRBD2. Sequenced input: PBMCs or T cells enriched from blood (not recorded which). This CDR3 is CASSLSSGRETQYF. CDR3 nucleotides: TGCGCCAGCAGCTTGTCTAGCGGGAGGGAGACCCAGTACTTC.